Listed below are T cell receptor beta chains from one sample, sequenced in a study of molecular identifiers for immune sequencing clone quantification. TCRdb reanalysed the PCR reads using MiXCR and keeps one entry per CDR3 protein. In the table there are approximately 670,000 distinct CDR3 sequences, about 20% of which are singletons. Material for sequencing was naive CD8+ T cells from blood, with Jurkat cell RNA spiked in. These TCRs come from a human donor in good health. Some libraries in this study had Jurkat cell RNA spiked in. Each CDR3 is given with its conserved first and last residue. D genes are given only for firm matches. Clone size appears in some rows only: once, few, many, or a class for an expanded clone.

j_call	clone_size	d_call	v_call	cdr3_aa	cdr3_nt
TRBJ1-1	many	.	TRBV27	CASKGQMNTEAFF	TGTGCCAGCAAGGGGCAGATGAACACTGAAGCTTTCTTT
TRBJ2-3	many	.	TRBV20-1	CSARDRVRTDTQYF	TGCAGTGCTAGAGATCGGGTTCGTACAGATACGCAGTATTTT
TRBJ2-3	many	.	TRBV7-6	CASAIPSLSTGTDTQYF	TGTGCCAGCGCTATTCCTTCCCTCTCGACTGGCACAGATACGCAGTATTTT
TRBJ2-1	.	.	TRBV29-1	CSVTRTNGNEQFF	TGCAGCGTAACCCGGACTAATGGCAATGAGCAGTTCTTC
TRBJ2-3	many	.	TRBV11-2	CASSLHQWSSDTQYF	TGTGCCAGCAGCCTACACCAATGGAGTTCAGATACGCAGTATTTT
TRBJ2-3	many	.	TRBV2	CASRAPYTLTDTQYF	TGTGCCAGCAGAGCACCCTATACCCTCACAGATACGCAGTATTTT
TRBJ2-3	many	.	TRBV6-5	CASSYRTPGRTDTQYF	TGTGCCAGCAGTTACCGCACCCCGGGACGCACAGATACGCAGTATTTT
TRBJ1-1	many	.	TRBV3-1	CASSQVGHISSEAFF	TGTGCCAGCAGCCAAGTCGGCCATATATCCTCAGAAGCTTTCTTT
TRBJ2-1	many	.	TRBV9	CASSAHNEQFF	TGTGCCAGCAGCGCCCACAATGAGCAGTTCTTC
TRBJ2-3	many	.	TRBV21-1	CASILYATADADTQYF	TGTGCCAGCATCCTATACGCCACAGCGGACGCAGATACGCAGTATTTT
TRBJ1-3	few	.	TRBV6-5	CASSYSNLQGVGNTIYF	TGTGCCAGCAGTTACTCGAATCTGCAGGGAGTTGGAAACACCATATATTTT
TRBJ1-1	many	TRBD1	TRBV4-3	CASSQDIYGRGRAFF	TGCGCCAGCAGCCAAGATATTTACGGGAGGGGGCGAGCTTTCTTT
TRBJ1-5	many	TRBD1	TRBV19	CASSLTGAGQPQHF	TGTGCCAGTAGCTTGACAGGGGCCGGTCAGCCCCAGCATTTT
TRBJ2-2	few	.	TRBV25-1	CASSERTGRHGELFF	TGTGCCAGCAGTGAACGAACAGGTCGCCACGGGGAGCTGTTTTTT
TRBJ2-2	.	TRBD2	TRBV20-1	CSAGDLQAGSSGELFF	TGCAGTGCTGGAGATTTACAAGCGGGAAGTTCCGGGGAGCTGTTTTTT
TRBJ1-2	many	TRBD1	TRBV12-3/TRBV12-4	CASSFGQEESYGYTF	TGTGCCAGCAGTTTCGGACAGGAGGAATCCTATGGCTACACCTTC
TRBJ1-5	.	.	TRBV7-9	CASGEGEDQPQHF	TGTGCCAGCGGGGAGGGTGAGGATCAGCCCCAGCATTTT
TRBJ2-1	.	.	TRBV7-9	CASSLGPSLEQFF	TGTGCCAGCAGCTTAGGCCCCTCCCTTGAGCAGTTCTTC
TRBJ1-1	many	.	TRBV2	CATFEAAGSMNTEAFF	TGTGCTACGTTTGAGGCGGCAGGGAGTATGAACACTGAAGCTTTCTTT
TRBJ2-1	many	TRBD2	TRBV27	CASSPTLVSGMNNEQFF	TGTGCCAGCAGTCCAACCCTTGTTAGCGGGATGAACAATGAGCAGTTCTTC
TRBJ2-7	many	TRBD1	TRBV18	CASSPGQGAYEQYF	TGCGCCAGCAGCCCGGGACAGGGGGCCTACGAGCAGTACTTC